Listed below are T cell receptor beta chains from one sample, sequenced in a study of response to subunit inactivated influenza vaccine. TCRdb re-analysed the RT-PCR reads in MiXCR, keeping a single row per CDR3 protein. The data hold about 620,000 distinct CDR3 sequences, with around 11% observed a single time. These same data were also listed under a study on T cells expressing NK-cell markers.

Here the sequenced sample was PBMCs from blood, taken on the day of vaccination. These TCRs come from a man between 45 and 60 years old who received an inactivated influenza vaccine. The CDR3 runs from the conserved cysteine through the conserved F or W. The D gene is left open where the match is weak. Clone size is given for some rows only: seen once, a few or many times, or a class if the clone is expanded.

CDR3: CASSPTSGLRRTYEQYF
J: TRBJ2-7
V: TRBV6-2/TRBV6-3
size: few
D: TRBD2

CDR3: CASSLSSNEQFF
J: TRBJ2-1
V: TRBV7-9
size: many
D: .

CDR3: CSARAPSGITDTQYF
J: TRBJ2-3
V: TRBV20-1
size: .
D: TRBD2

CDR3: CAISENRGSGELFF
J: TRBJ2-2
V: TRBV10-3
size: few
D: .

CDR3: CASSTGQAIQETQYF
J: TRBJ2-5
V: TRBV19
size: few
D: TRBD1

CDR3: CASSKGQGRFSSSYNEQFF
J: TRBJ2-1
V: TRBV6-1
size: few
D: TRBD1

CDR3: CASILSLVMNTEAFF
J: TRBJ1-1
V: TRBV2
size: .
D: .

CDR3: CAIKSGGAPDTQYF
J: TRBJ2-3
V: TRBV10-3
size: few
D: TRBD2

CDR3: CASSEMTGGNQPQHF
J: TRBJ1-5
V: TRBV5-1
size: few
D: TRBD1

CDR3: CASSQVIAKGTDTQYF
J: TRBJ2-3
V: TRBV4-2
size: .
D: .

CDR3: CSDGLAGGLNTDTQYF
J: TRBJ2-3
V: TRBV29-1
size: few
D: TRBD2

CDR3: CASSSGEDPYEQYF
J: TRBJ2-7
V: TRBV5-1
size: few
D: .

CDR3: CASTPGTGRGHGYTF
J: TRBJ1-2
V: TRBV28
size: few
D: TRBD1

CDR3: CASGRLASGELFF
J: TRBJ2-2
V: TRBV2
size: few
D: TRBD2

CDR3: CAISGIAGSSYNEQFF
J: TRBJ2-1
V: TRBV10-3
size: once
D: TRBD2

CDR3: CASSPGENQPQHF
J: TRBJ1-5
V: TRBV12-3/TRBV12-4
size: .
D: .

CDR3: CASRPPGYASPLHF
J: TRBJ1-6
V: TRBV12-3/TRBV12-4
size: few
D: .

CDR3: CASSYPGGKEQFF
J: TRBJ2-1
V: TRBV6-2/TRBV6-3
size: few
D: .

CDR3: CASSLQGLLGTSTDTQYF
J: TRBJ2-3
V: TRBV12-3/TRBV12-4
size: .
D: .

CDR3: CASSYRTAGAGETQYF
J: TRBJ2-5
V: TRBV6-5
size: .
D: TRBD2

CDR3: CASSLVSGAGSHEQYF
J: TRBJ2-7
V: TRBV5-1
size: few
D: .

CDR3: CSIGAGYEQYF
J: TRBJ2-7
V: TRBV29-1
size: few
D: .

CDR3: CSARDLTGTGEQYF
J: TRBJ2-7
V: TRBV20-1
size: few
D: .

CDR3: CASSSQPGTGNYGYTF
J: TRBJ1-2
V: TRBV25-1
size: few
D: TRBD1

CDR3: CASSQDLRETQYF
J: TRBJ2-5
V: TRBV14
size: few
D: .

CDR3: CASSLVLAGGPYEQYF
J: TRBJ2-7
V: TRBV12-3/TRBV12-4
size: few
D: TRBD2

CDR3: CSAGDRGDEQFF
J: TRBJ2-1
V: TRBV20-1
size: few
D: TRBD1

CDR3: CASRLLGLAGENTGELFF
J: TRBJ2-2
V: TRBV3-1
size: many
D: TRBD2